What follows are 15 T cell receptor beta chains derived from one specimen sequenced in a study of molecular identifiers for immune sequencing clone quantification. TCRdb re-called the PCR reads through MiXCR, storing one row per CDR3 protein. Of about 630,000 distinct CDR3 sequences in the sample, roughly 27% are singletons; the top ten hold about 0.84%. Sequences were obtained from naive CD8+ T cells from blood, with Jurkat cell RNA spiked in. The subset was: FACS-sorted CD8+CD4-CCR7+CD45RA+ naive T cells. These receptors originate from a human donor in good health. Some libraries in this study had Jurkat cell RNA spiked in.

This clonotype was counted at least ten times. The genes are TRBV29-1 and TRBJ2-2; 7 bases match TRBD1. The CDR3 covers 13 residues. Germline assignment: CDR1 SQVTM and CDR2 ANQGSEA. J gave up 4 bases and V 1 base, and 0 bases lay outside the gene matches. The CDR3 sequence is CSVEGDSTGELFF. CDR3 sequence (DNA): TGCAGCGTTGAAGGGGACAGCACCGGGGAGCTGTTTTTT.

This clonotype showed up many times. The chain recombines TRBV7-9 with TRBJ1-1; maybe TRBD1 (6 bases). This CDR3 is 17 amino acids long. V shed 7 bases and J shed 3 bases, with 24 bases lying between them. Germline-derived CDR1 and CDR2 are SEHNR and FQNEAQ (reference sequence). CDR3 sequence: CASNRPGGSGPDTEAFF. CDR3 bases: TGTGCCAGCAACCGGCCCGGGGGCTCTGGGCCGGACACTGAAGCTTTCTTT. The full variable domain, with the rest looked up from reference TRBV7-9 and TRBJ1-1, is DTGVSQNPRHKITKRGQNVTFRCDPISEHNRLYWYRQTLGQGPEFLTYFQNEAQLEKSRLLSDRFSAERPKGSFSTLEIQRTEQGDSAMYLCASNRPGGSGPDTEAFFGQGTRLTVV.

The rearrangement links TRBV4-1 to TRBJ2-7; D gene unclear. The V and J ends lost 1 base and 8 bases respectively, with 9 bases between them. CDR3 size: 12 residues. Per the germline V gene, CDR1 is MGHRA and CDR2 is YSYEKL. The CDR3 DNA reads TGCGCCAGCAGCCAAGCGGGCGAAAAGCAGTACTTC. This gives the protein CASSQAGEKQYF.

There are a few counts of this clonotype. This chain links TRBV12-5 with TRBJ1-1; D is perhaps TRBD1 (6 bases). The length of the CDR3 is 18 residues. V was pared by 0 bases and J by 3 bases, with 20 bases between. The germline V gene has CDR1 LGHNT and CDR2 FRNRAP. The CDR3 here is CASGLVVWEGRGYTEAFF. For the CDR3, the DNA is TGTGCTAGTGGTTTGGTAGTCTGGGAGGGCAGGGGCTACACTGAAGCTTTCTTT. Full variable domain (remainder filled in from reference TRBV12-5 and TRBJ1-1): DARVTQTPRHKVTEMGQEVTMRCQPILGHNTVFWYRQTMMQGLELLAYFRNRAPLDDSGMPKDRFSAEMPDATLATLKIQPSEPRDSAVYFCASGLVVWEGRGYTEAFFGQGTRLTVV.

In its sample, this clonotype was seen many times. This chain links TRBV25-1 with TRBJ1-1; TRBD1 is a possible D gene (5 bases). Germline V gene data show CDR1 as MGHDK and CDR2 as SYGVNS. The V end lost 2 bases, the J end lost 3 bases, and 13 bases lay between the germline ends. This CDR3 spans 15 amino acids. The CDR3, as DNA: TGTGCCAGCAGTGAAGACTATACAGGACACACTGAAGCTTTCTTT. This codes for CASSEDYTGHTEAFF. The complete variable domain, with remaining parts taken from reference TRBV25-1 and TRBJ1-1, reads EADIYQTPRYLVIGTGKKITLECSQTMGHDKMYWYQQDPGMELHLIHYSYGVNSTEKGDLSSESTVSRIRTEHFPLTLESARPSHTSQYLCASSEDYTGHTEAFFGQGTRLTVV.

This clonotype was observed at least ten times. CDR3 protein: CASSQDASRTEAFF. CDR3 nucleotide sequence: TGCGCCAGCAGCCAAGATGCCTCGAGGACTGAAGCTTTCTTT. The genes are TRBV4-3 and TRBJ1-1; D ambiguous. V dropped 0 bases and J dropped 5 bases, with 10 bases sitting between them. The CDR3 runs 14 residues. Germline V gene sequence: CDR1 LGHNA, CDR2 YSLEER.

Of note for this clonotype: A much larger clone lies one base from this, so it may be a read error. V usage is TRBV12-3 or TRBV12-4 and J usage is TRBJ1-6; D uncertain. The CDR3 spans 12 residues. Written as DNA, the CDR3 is TGTGCCAGCAGTCCTCAGAATTCACCCCTCCGCTTT. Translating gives CASSPQNSPLRF.

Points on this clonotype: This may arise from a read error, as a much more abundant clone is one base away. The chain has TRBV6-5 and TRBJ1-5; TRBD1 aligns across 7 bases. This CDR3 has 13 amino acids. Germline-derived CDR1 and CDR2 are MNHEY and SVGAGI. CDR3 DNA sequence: TGTGCCAGCAGTTACAACCCGGGACAGCCCCAGGATTTT. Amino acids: CASSYNPGQPQDF.

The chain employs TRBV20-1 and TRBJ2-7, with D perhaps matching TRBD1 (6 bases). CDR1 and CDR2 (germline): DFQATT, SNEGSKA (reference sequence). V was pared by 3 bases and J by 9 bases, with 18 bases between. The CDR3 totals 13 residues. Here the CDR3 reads CSASWDTKYWQYF. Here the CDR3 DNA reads TGCAGTGCTAGTTGGGACACGAAGTACTGGCAGTACTTC.

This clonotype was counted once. The CDR3 nucleotides read TGTGCCAGCAGCCACGGCGGGAGTCCCAATGAGCAGTTCTTC. Amino acid sequence: CASSHGGSPNEQFF. This chain connects TRBV3-1 to TRBJ2-1; 7 nucleotides agree with TRBD2. The CDR3 loop spans 14 amino acids. Germline CDR1 reads LGHDT; CDR2 reads YNNKEL (reference sequence). Trimming at V came to 3 bases and at J to 6 bases, leaving 5 bases not matched to a gene.

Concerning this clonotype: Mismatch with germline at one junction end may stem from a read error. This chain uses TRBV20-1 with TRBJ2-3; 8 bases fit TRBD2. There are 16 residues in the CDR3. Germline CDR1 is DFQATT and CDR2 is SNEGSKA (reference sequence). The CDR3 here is CSARRVLAVSTDKQYF. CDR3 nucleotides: TGCAGTGCCCGCCGCGTACTAGCGGTAAGCACAGATAAGCAGTATTTT.

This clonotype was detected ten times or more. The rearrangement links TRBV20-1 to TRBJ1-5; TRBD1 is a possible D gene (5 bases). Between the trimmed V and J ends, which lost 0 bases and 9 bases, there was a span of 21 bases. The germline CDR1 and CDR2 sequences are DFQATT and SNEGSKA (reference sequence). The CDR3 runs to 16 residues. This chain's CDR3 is CSARDIKGHTQVPQHF. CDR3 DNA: TGCAGTGCTAGAGATATCAAGGGGCACACCCAGGTGCCCCAGCATTTT.

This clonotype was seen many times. The CDR3 is CSVPKKGGPRDNEQFF. The CDR3 DNA follows: TGCAGCGTTCCCAAAAAAGGTGGTCCAAGGGACAATGAGCAGTTCTTC. The chain is built from TRBV29-1 and TRBJ2-1; unclear D gene. Trimming removed 5 bases from V and 5 bases from J, with 22 bases in between. Germline V gene sequence: CDR1 SQVTM, CDR2 ANQGSEA. The CDR3 is made up of 16 amino acids.

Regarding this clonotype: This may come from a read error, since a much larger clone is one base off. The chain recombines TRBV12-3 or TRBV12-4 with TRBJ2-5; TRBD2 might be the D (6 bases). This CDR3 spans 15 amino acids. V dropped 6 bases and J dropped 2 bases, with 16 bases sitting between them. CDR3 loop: CASRPTGTVQETQYF. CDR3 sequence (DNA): TGTGCCAGCAGGCCTACCGGGACTGTGCAAGAGACCCAGTACTTC.

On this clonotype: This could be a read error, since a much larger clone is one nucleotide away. The CDR3 protein is CASSTRDRLLTCEQYF. CDR3 sequence (DNA): TGTGCCAGCAGCACCCGGGACAGACTTCTTACCTGCGAGCAGTACTTC. The J gene is TRBJ2-7, the V gene TRBV7-2; 7 bases agree with TRBD1. CDR3 length equals 16 residues. The junction had 16 bases not matched to a gene; V was cut back by 5 bases and J by 6 bases. CDR1 and CDR2 (germline): SGHTA, FQGNSA.